This entry concerns a single T cell receptor beta chain. What it binds is unknown. While unrecorded immune exposures were likely, the donors were nominally healthy when sampled. This entry is derived from a study of cytomegalovirus exposure and HLA in healthy donors. Study results and caveats: Reported findings show TCR beta sequences accurately forecast HLA-A and HLA-B alleles in most subjects. There were several of the most significant clusters that appeared linked to common viral pathogens in a later analysis.

It was with 60 Vbeta and 13 Jbeta primers that the PCR ran. Assay used: immunoSEQ multiplex PCR; TCRdb lists only in-frame clones, some missing. Among 180,000 or so clones listed, roughly 79% were seen once. The CDR3 extends over 13 amino acids. J was trimmed by 6 bases and V by 4 bases; bases with no gene match: 4. Germline V gives CDR1 SGHVS, CDR2 FQNEAQ. The origin of this receptor is a man aged 45 to 65 in good health and CMV-seropositive. The sample comprised PBMCs. The V call is TRBV7-8, the J call TRBJ2-3; 7 nucleotides agree with TRBD1. The CDR3 bases are TGTGCCAGCAGCTCGAGGGGGCACGATACGCAGTATTTT. Its translation is CASSSRGHDTQYF.